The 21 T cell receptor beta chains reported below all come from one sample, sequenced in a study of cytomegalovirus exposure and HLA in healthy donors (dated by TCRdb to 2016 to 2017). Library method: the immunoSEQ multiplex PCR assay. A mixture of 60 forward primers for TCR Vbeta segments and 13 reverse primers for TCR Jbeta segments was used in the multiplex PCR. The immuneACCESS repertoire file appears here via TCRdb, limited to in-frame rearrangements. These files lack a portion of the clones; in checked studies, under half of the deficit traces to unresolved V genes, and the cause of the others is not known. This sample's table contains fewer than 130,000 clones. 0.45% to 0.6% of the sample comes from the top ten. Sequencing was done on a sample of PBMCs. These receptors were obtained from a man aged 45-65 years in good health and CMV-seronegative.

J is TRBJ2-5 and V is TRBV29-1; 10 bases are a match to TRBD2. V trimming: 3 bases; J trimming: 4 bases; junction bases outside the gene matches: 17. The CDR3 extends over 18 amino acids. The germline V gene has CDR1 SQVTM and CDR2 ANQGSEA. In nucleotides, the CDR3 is TGCAGCGTTGACTCCGGGCTAGCGGGAGTTCTATTCGCAGAGACCCAGTACTTC. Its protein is CSVDSGLAGVLFAETQYF.

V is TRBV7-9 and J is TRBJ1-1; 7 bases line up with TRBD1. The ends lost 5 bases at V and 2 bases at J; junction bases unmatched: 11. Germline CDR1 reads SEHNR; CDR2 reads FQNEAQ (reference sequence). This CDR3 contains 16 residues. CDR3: CASSAISDRPNTEAFF. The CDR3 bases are TGTGCCAGCAGCGCAATCTCGGACAGGCCTAACACTGAAGCTTTCTTT.

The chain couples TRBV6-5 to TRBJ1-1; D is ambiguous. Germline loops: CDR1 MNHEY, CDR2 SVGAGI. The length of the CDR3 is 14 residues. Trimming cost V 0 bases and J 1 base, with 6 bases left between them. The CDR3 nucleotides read TGTGCCAGCAGTTACTCCCCCGGGAACACTGAAGCTTTCTTT. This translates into CASSYSPGNTEAFF.

The CDR3 loop reads CASSSERNEQFF. The CDR3 nucleotides read TGTGCCAGCAGTTCGGAGCGGAATGAGCAGTTCTTC. The chain carries TRBV6-5 and TRBJ2-1, with D possibly TRBD2 on 5 matching bases. The CDR3 runs to 12 residues. The germline V gene has CDR1 MNHEY and CDR2 SVGAGI. V was trimmed by 4 bases and J by 7 bases, leaving 8 bases between them.

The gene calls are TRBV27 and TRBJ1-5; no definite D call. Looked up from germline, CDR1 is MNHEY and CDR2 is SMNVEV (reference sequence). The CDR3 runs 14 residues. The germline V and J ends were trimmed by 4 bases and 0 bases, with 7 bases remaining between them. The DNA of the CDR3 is TGTGCCAGCAGTTCACTAGATAGCAATCAGCCCCAGCATTTT. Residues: CASSSLDSNQPQHF.

The CDR3 nucleotides are TGTGCCAGCCGGGACAGGGGTAACTATGGCTACACCTTC. Protein: CASRDRGNYGYTF. V gene TRBV6-1 combines with J gene TRBJ1-2; 10 bases are a match to TRBD1. J was trimmed by 1 base and V by 8 bases; bases with no gene match: 1. CDR3 length: 13 residues. Germline lookup yields CDR1 MNHNS and CDR2 SASEGT.

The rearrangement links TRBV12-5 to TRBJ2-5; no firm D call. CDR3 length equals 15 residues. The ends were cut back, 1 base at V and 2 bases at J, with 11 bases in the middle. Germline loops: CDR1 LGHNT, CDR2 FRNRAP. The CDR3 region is CASGLDGQPQETQYF. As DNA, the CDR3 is TGTGCTAGTGGTTTGGATGGGCAGCCTCAAGAGACCCAGTACTTC. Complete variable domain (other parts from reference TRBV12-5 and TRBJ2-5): DARVTQTPRHKVTEMGQEVTMRCQPILGHNTVFWYRQTMMQGLELLAYFRNRAPLDDSGMPKDRFSAEMPDATLATLKIQPSEPRDSAVYFCASGLDGQPQETQYFGPGTRLLVL.

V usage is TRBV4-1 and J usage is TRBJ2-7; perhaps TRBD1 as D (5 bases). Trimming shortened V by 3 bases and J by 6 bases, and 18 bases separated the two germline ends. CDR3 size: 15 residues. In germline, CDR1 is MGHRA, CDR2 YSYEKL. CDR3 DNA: TGCGCCAGCAGCCAGTATGGTCGGCAGGGAAGCGAGCAGTACTTC. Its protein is CASSQYGRQGSEQYF.

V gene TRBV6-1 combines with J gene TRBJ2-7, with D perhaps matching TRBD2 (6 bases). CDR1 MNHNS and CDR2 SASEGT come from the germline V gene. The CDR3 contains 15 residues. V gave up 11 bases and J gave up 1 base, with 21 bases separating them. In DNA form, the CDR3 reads TGTGCCTGCGGAGGGGCTCCTATAAAGTCCTACGAGCAGTACTTC. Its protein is CACGGAPIKSYEQYF.

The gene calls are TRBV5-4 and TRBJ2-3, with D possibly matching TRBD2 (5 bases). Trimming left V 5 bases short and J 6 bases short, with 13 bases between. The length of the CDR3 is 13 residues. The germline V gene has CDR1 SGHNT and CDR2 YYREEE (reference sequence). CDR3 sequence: CASSRGPSDTQYF. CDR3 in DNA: TGTGCCAGCAGTCGGGGTCCGTCGGATACGCAGTATTTT.

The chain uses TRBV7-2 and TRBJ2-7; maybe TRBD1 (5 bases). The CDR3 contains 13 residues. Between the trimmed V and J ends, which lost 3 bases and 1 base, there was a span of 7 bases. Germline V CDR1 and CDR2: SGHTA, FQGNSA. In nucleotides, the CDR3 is TGTGCCAGCAGCTTCCGGACATCCTACGAGCAGTACTTC. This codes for CASSFRTSYEQYF.

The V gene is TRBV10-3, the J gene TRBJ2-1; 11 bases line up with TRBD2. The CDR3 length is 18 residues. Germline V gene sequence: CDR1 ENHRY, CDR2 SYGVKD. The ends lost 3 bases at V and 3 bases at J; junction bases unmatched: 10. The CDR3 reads CAISERTSGRGVYNEQFF. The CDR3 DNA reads TGTGCCATCAGTGAACGAACTAGCGGGAGAGGGGTCTACAATGAGCAGTTCTTC.

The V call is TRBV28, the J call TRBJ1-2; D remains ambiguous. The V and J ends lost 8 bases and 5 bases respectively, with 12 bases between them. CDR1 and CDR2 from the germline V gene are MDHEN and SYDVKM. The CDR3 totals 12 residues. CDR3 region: CASALRLYGYTF. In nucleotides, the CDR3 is TGTGCCAGCGCCCTGAGACTATATGGCTACACCTTC.

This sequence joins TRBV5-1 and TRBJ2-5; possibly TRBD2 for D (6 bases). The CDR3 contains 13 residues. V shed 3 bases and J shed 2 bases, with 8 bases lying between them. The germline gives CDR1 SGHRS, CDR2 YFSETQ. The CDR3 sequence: CASSSAGQETQYF. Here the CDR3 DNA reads TGCGCCAGCAGCTCTGCGGGGCAAGAGACCCAGTACTTC.

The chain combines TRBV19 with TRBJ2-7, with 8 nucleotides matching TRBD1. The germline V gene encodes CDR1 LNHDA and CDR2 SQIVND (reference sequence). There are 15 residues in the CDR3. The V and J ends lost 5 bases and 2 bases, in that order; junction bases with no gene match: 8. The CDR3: CASSRDRTRPYEQYF. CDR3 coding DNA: TGTGCCAGTAGTCGGGACAGGACACGGCCCTACGAGCAGTACTTC.

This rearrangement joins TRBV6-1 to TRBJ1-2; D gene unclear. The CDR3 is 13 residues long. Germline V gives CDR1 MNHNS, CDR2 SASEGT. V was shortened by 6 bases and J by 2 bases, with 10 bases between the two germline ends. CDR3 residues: CASRQNWNYGYTF. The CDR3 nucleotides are TGTGCCAGCAGGCAGAATTGGAACTATGGCTACACCTTC.

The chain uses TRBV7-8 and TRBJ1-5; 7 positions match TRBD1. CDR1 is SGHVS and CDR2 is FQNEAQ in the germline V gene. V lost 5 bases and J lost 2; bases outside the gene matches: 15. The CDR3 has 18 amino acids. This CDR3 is CASSPHIQGPGRNQPQHF. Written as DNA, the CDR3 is TGTGCCAGCAGCCCTCACATACAGGGGCCGGGGCGCAATCAGCCCCAGCATTTT.

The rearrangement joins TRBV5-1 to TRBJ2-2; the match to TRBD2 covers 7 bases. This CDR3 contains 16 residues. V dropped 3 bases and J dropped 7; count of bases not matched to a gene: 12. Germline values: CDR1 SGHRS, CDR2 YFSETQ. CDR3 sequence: CASSSLSGTTSGELFF. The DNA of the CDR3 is TGCGCCAGCAGCTCGCTATCCGGGACTACGAGCGGGGAGCTGTTTTTT.

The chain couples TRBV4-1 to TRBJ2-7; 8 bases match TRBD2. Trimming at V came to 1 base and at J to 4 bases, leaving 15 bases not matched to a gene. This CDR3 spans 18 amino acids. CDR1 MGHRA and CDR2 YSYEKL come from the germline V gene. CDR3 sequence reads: CASSQAMSKREFVYEQYF. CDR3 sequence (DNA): TGCGCCAGCAGCCAAGCTATGAGTAAGCGGGAGTTTGTGTACGAGCAGTACTTC.

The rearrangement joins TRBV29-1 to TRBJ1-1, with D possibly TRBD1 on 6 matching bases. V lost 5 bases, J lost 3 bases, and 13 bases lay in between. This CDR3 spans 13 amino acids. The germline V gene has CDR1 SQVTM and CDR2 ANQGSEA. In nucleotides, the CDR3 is TGCAGCGTTACTCTCGGGGGGCACACTGAAGCTTTCTTT. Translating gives CSVTLGGHTEAFF.

The DNA for the CDR3 is TGTGCCAGCAGCTTAGTAGGCACAGCGGGAAGTGGCGAGCAGTACTTC. It translates to CASSLVGTAGSGEQYF. The chain uses TRBV7-2 and TRBJ2-7; 7 bases are shared with TRBD2. CDR1 SGHTA and CDR2 FQGNSA come from the germline V gene. This CDR3 has 16 amino acids. The J segment lost 6 bases and the V segment lost 1 base, leaving 12 bases of the junction unmatched.